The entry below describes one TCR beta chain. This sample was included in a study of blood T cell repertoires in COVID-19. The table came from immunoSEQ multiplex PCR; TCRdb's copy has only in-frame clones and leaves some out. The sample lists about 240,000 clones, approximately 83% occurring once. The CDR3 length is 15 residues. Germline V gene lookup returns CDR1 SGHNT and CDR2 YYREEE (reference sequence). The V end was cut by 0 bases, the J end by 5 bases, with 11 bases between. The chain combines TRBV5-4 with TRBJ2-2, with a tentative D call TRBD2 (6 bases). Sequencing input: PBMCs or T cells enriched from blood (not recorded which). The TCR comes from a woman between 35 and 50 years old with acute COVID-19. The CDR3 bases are TGTGCCAGCAGCTTGGACGGGAGAGGAACCGGGGAGCTGTTTTTT. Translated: CASSLDGRGTGELFF.